The sequence of this TCR beta chain was determined in a study of metastatic and nonmetastatic thyroid tumors (dated by TCRdb to 2020 to 2021). At the level of the whole study: The researchers compared repertoires between peripheral blood samples and tumor or nodule tissue samples from patients with malignant or benign thyroid disease. Paper-wide results and their limitations: In both blood and tumor samples, malignant tumors were reported to have significantly higher TCR beta diversity than benign nodules.

Before undergoing thyroid surgery, none of the patients had been given any kind of treatment. Patient clinical samples collected from the early 2010s to the late 2010s were retrospectively analysed using T-cell receptor beta sequencing. Library preparation employed PCR. The instrument was an Illumina HiSeq 4000. High-throughput sequencing was used to profile the TCR beta-chain CDR3 region of every patient. The paper's processing steps were these. CDR3 differences across clinicopathological groups were used to build a classifier for discriminating distant-metastatic papillary thyroid cancer patients. Repertoire diversity was assessed with the Shannon index, and tumor-blood repertoire similarity with the Morisita-Horn index. TCRdb reworked the public reads: Q25 trimming with fastp, MiXCR clone assembly, productive beta chains retained. These V and J calls originate from TCRdb's pipeline instead of the authors' own analysis. In this sample the table shows 15,000 to 18,000 clones, roughly 21% of which occur a single time. The ten largest clonotypes hold approximately 12% of the sample.

Measured from the cysteine to the phenylalanine, the CDR3 is 13 residues long. The entry retains the CDR3 DNA only, 39 bases that are in frame from base 1. Looking up the germline V gene yields CDR1 MNHNS and CDR2 SASEGT. V and J are trimmed by 8 bases and 2 bases, and the gene matches miss 5 bases of the junction. By how much of the sample it makes up, this clone is medium-sized (0.01 to 0.1%). Its specific antigen is unknown. No much larger clonotype is one base removed from it; base qualities were not supplied. The specimen was tumor tissue. The receptor comes from a female donor with papillary thyroid cancer or a benign thyroid nodule (not recorded which). Some clones in this sample may be carry-over from other donors' samples. The V and J genes are TRBV6-1 and TRBJ2-7; 8 of the junction bases match TRBD2. The CDR3 sequence is CASREGGAYEQYF. The DNA sequence is given as TGTGCCAGCCGGGAGGGGGGAGCCTACGAGCAGTACTTC.